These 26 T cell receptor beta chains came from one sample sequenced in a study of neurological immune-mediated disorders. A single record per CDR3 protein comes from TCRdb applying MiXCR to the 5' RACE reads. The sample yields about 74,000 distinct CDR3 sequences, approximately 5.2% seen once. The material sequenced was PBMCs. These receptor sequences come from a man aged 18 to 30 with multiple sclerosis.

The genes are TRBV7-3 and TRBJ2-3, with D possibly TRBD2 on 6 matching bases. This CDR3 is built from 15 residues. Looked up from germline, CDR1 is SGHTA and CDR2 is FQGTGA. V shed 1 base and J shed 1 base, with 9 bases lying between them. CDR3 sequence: CASSLNPGGTDTQYF. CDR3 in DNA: TGTGCCAGCAGCTTAAACCCGGGGGGCACAGATACGCAGTATTTT.

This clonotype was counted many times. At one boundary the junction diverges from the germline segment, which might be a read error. CDR3 DNA sequence: TGCAGTGCCTTAGGGTTACTAGCGGGATCCTTCGAGCAGTACTTC. It encodes CSALGLLAGSFEQYF. The V and J genes are TRBV20-1 and TRBJ2-7; 10 bases are a match to TRBD2. The CDR3 consists of 15 residues. The germline V gene has CDR1 DFQATT and CDR2 SNEGSKA (reference sequence).

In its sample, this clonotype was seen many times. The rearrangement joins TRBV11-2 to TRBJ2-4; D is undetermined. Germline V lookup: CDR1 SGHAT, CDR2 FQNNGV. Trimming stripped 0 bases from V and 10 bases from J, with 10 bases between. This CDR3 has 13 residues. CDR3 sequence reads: CASSLDAFQIQYF. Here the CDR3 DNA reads TGTGCCAGCAGCTTAGATGCGTTCCAGATTCAGTACTTC.

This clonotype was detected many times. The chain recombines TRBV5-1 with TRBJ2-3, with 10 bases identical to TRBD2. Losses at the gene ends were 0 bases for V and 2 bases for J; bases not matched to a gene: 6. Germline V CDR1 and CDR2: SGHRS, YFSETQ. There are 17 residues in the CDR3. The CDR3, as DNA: TGCGCCAGCAGCTTGGGGCCAGCGGGGGGGTTCACAGATACGCAGTATTTT. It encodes CASSLGPAGGFTDTQYF.

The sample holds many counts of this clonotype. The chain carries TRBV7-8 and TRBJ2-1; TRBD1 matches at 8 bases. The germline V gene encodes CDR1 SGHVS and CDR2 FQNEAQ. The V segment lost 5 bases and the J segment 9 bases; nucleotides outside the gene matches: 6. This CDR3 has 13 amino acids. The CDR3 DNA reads TGTGCCAGCAGCGTACAGGGGGTAGTTGAGCAGTTCTTC. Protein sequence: CASSVQGVVEQFF.

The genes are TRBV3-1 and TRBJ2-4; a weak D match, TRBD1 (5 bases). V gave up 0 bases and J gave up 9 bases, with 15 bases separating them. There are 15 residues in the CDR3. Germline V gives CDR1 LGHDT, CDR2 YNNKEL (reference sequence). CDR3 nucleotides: TGTGCCAGCAGCCAAGATGCAGGGTTTGGCGCCATTCAGTACTTC. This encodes CASSQDAGFGAIQYF.

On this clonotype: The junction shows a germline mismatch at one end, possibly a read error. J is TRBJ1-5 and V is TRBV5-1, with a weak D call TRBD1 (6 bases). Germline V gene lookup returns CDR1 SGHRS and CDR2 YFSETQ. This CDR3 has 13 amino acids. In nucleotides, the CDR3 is TGCGCCAGCAGCCAGGGGACGGAACAGCCCCAGAATTTT. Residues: CASSQGTEQPQNF.

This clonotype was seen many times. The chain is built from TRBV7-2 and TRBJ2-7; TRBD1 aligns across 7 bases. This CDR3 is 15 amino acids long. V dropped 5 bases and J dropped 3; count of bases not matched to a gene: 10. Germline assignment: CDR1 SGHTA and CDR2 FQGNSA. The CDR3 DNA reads TGTGCCAGCAGCCAATTCCCGGGGACAGTCTACGAGCAGTACTTC. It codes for CASSQFPGTVYEQYF.

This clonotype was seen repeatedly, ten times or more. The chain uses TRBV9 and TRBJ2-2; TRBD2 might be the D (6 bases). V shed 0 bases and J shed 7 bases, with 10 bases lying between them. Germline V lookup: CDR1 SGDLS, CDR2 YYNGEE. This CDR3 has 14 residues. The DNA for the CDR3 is TGTGCCAGCAGCGTAGACCTAGCGAACGGGGAGCTGTTTTTT. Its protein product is CASSVDLANGELFF. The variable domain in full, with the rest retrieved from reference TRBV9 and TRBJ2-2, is DSGVTQTPKHLITATGQRVTLRCSPRSGDLSVYWYQQSLDQGLQFLIQYYNGEERAKGNILERFSAQQFPDLHSELNLSSLELGDSALYFCASSVDLANGELFFGEGSRLTVL.

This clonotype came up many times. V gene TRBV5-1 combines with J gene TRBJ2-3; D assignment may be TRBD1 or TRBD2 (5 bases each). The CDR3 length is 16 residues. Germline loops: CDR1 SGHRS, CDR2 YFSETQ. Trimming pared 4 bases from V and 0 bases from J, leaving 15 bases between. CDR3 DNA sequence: TGCGCCAGCAGCACCCGGTGGGACGGTAGCACAGATACGCAGTATTTT. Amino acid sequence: CASSTRWDGSTDTQYF.

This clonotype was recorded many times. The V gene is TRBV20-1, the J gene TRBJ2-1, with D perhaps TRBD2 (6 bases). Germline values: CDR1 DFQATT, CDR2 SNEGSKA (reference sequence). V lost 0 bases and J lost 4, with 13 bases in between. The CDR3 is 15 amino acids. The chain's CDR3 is CSAREEGRTYNEQFF. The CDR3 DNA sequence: TGCAGTGCTAGAGAGGAGGGGCGAACTTACAATGAGCAGTTCTTC.

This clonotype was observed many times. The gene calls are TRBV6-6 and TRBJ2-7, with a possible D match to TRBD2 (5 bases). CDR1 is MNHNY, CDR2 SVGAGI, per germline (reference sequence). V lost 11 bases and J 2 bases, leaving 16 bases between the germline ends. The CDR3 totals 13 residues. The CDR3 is CAAQGLITYEQYF. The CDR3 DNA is TGTGCCGCCCAAGGACTTATTACCTACGAGCAGTACTTC.

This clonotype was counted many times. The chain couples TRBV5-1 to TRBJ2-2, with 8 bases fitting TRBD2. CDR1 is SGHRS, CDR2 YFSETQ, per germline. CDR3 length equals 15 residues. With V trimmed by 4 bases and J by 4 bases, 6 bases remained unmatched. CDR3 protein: CASSGTGTSTGELFF. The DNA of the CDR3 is TGCGCCAGCAGCGGAACCGGGACTAGCACCGGGGAGCTGTTTTTT. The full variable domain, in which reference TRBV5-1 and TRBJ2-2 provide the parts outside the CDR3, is KAGVTQTPRYLIKTRGQQVTLSCSPISGHRSVSWYQQTPGQGLQFLFEYFSETQRNKGNFPGRFSGRQFSNSRSEMNVSTLELGDSALYLCASSGTGTSTGELFFGEGSRLTVL.

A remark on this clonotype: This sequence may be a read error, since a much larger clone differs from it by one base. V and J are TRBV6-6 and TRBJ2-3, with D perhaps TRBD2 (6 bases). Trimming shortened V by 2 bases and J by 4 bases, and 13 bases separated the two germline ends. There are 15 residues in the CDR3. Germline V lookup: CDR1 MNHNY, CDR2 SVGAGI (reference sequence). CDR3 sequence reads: CASSYITGEADTQYF. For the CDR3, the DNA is TGTGCCAGCAGTTACATAACGGGAGAGGCAGATACGCAGTATTTT.

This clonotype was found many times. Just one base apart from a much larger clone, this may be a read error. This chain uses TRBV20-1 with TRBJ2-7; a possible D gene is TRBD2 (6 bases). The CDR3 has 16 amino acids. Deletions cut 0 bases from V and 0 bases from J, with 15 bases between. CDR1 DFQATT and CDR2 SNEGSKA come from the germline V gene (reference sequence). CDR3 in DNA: TGCAGTGCTAGAGATCGGGGTGGGGGGAGCTCCTACGAGCAGTACTTC. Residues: CSARDRGGGSSYEQYF.

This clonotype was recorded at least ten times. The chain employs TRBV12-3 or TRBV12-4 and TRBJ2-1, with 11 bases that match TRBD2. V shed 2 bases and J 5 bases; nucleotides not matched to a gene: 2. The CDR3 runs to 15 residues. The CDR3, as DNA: TGTGCCAGCAGTTTATTAGCGGGGGGGCACAATGAGCAGTTCTTC. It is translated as CASSLLAGGHNEQFF.

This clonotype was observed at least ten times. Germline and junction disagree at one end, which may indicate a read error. This chain's CDR3 is CASSSWAKTPSELYF. The CDR3 nucleotides are TGTGCCAGCAGCTCTTGGGCAAAAACCCCCTCCGAGCTGTACTTC. The V and J genes are TRBV7-2 and TRBJ2-7; D is undetermined. The CDR3 covers 15 residues. Germline V CDR1 and CDR2: SGHTA, FQGNSA.

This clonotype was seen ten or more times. CDR3 loop: CASSLRTDYNEQFF. The CDR3 nucleotides read TGCGCCAGCAGCTTAAGGACAGACTACAATGAGCAGTTCTTC. The genes are TRBV5-1 and TRBJ2-1, with TRBD1 as a possible D gene (6 bases). The germline V gene has CDR1 SGHRS and CDR2 YFSETQ. The CDR3 sequence is 14 residues long. Trimming stripped 2 bases from V and 3 bases from J, with 9 bases between.

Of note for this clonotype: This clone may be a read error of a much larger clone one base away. In DNA form, the CDR3 reads TGTGCCATCGGCACTTCTAGATCCTACAATGAGCAGTTCTTC. Protein: CAIGTSRSYNEQFF. The rearrangement uses TRBV10-3 and TRBJ2-1; no reliable D call. The V end lost 8 bases, the J end lost 1 base, and 12 bases lay between the germline ends. Per germline, CDR1 ENHRY and CDR2 SYGVKD. The CDR3 spans 14 residues.

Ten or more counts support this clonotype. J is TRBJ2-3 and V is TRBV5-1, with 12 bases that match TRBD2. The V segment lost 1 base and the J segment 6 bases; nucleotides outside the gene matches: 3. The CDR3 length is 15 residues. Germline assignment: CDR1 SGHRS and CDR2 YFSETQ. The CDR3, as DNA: TGCGCCAGCAGCTTGAGGACTAGCGGGGATGATACGCAGTATTTT. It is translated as CASSLRTSGDDTQYF.

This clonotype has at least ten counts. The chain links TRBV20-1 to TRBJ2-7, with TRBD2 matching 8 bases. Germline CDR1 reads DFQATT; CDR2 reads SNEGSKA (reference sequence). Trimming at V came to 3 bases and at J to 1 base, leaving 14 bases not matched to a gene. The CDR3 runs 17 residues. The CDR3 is CSASPLAPGLGSYEQYF. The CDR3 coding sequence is TGCAGTGCTAGCCCTCTTGCTCCGGGACTAGGTTCCTACGAGCAGTACTTC.

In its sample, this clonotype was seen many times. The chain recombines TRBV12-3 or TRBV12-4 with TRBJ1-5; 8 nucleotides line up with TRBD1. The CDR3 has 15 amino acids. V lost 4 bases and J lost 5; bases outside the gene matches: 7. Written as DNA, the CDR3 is TGTGCCAGCAGTTCCTGGACAGGGTCGGATCAGCCCCAGCATTTT. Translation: CASSSWTGSDQPQHF.

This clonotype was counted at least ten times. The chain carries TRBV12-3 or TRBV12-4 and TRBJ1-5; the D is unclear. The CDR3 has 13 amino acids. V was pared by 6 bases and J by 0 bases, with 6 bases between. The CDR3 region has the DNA TGTGCCAGCAGCGGGAATAGCAATCAGCCCCAGCATTTT. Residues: CASSGNSNQPQHF.

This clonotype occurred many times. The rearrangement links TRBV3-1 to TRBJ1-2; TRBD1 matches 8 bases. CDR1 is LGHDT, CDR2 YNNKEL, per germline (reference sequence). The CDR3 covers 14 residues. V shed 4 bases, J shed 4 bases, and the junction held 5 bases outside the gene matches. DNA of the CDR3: TGTGCCAGCAGCCCGGGACAGGAGTCCTATGGCTACACCTTC. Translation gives CASSPGQESYGYTF.

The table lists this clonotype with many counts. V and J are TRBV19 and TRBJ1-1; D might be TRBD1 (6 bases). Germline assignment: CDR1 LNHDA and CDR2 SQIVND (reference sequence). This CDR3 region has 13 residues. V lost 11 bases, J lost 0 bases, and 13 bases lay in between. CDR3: CACLGTMNTEAFF. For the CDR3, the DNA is TGTGCCTGCCTGGGGACAATGAACACTGAAGCTTTCTTT.

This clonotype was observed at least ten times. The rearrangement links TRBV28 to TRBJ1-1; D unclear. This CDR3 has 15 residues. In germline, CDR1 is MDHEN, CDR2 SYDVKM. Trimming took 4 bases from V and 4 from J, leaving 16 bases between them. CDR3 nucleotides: TGTGCCAGCAGTTCCTTCCCAACATGGGCCACTGAAGCTTTCTTT. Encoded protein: CASSSFPTWATEAFF.